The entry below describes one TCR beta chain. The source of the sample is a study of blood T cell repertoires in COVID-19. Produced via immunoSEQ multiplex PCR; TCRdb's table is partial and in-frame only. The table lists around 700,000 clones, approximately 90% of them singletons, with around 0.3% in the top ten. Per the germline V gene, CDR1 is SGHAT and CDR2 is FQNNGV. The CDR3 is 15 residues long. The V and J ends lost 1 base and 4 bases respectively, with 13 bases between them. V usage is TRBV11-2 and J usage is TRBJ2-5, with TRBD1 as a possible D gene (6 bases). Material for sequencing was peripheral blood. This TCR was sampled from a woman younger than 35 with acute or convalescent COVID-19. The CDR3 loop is CASSLGQGSRETQYF. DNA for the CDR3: TGTGCCAGCAGCTTAGGTCAGGGGTCGAGAGAGACCCAGTACTTC.